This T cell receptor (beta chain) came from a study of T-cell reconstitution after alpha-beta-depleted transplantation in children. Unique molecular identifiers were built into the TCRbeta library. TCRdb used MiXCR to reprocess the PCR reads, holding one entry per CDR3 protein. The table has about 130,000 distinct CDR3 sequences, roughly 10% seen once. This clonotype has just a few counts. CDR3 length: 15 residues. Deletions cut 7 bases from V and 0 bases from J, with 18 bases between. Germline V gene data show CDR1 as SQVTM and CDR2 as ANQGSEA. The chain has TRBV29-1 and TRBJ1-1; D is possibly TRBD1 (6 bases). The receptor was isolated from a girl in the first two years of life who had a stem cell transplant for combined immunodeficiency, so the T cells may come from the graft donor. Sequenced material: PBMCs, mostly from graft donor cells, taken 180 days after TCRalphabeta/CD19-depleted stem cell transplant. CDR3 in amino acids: CSAGGAQGMNTEAFF. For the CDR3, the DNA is TGCAGCGCCGGGGGGGCACAGGGTATGAACACTGAAGCTTTCTTT.